This entry lists 22 T cell receptor beta chains sequenced from one sample in a study of blood T cells in healthy people across ages. A second PCR, run for roughly 7 to 11 cycles, used a sample-barcoded 5' primer plus a J-beta primer mix. TCRdb called the 5' RACE reads again in MiXCR, with one record for every CDR3 protein. This sample has roughly 500,000 distinct CDR3 sequences, with 25% to 30% found just once. The sequencing input was blood. The receptors derive from a woman between 65 and 79 years old in good health.

The CDR3 bases are TGTGCCAGCAGTGATGACACCGGGGAGCTGTTTTTT. Protein: CASSDDTGELFF. The V call is TRBV2, the J call TRBJ2-2; D unclear. CDR3 length equals 12 residues. Germline CDR1 reads SNHLY; CDR2 reads FYNNEI. Trimming removed 3 bases at V and 3 bases at J, with 2 bases between.

This clonotype has only a few counts. The gene calls are TRBV20-1 and TRBJ2-1, with 8 bases identical to TRBD1. Trimming removed 6 bases from V and 7 bases from J; junction bases left unmatched: 5. The CDR3 has 12 residues. Per the germline V gene, CDR1 is DFQATT and CDR2 is SNEGSKA (reference sequence). Here the CDR3 DNA reads TGCAGTGCACTTCAGGGGGCAAATGAGCAGTTCTTC. Its protein is CSALQGANEQFF.

The table lists this clonotype with a few counts. The CDR3 nucleotides read TGCAGCGTTGATTGCAGGGAGGTTAATACAAGAAACATTCAGTACTTC. Its protein is CSVDCREVNTRNIQYF. The rearrangement uses TRBV29-1 and TRBJ2-4, with a weak D call TRBD2 (6 bases). The CDR3 length is 16 residues. Germline V gene data show CDR1 as SQVTM and CDR2 as ANQGSEA. V lost 3 bases, J lost 6 bases, and 21 bases lay in between.

The DNA of the CDR3 is TGCAGCGTTGCGGACAGGGTACTCTACGAGCAGTACTTC. It specifies CSVADRVLYEQYF. The V call is TRBV29-1, the J call TRBJ2-7; TRBD1 agrees at 8 bases. The ends lost 4 bases at V and 3 bases at J; junction bases unmatched: 5. Germline V CDR1 and CDR2: SQVTM, ANQGSEA. The CDR3 consists of 13 residues.

This clonotype has a single count. The rearrangement uses TRBV5-1 and TRBJ2-3; TRBD2 agrees at 11 bases. The CDR3 length is 15 residues. The germline CDR1 and CDR2 sequences are SGHRS and YFSETQ. V shed 4 bases and J 2 bases; nucleotides not matched to a gene: 3. The CDR3 DNA sequence: TGCGCCAGCAGCCCGGGACTAGCGGACACAGATACGCAGTATTTT. It codes for CASSPGLADTDTQYF.

V and J are TRBV6-1 and TRBJ2-1; D call uncertain. V lost 4 bases, J lost 7 bases, and 5 bases lay in between. CDR3 length: 11 amino acids. Germline V gene data show CDR1 as MNHNS and CDR2 as SASEGT. CDR3: CASSVPNEQFF. CDR3 coding DNA: TGTGCCAGCAGTGTACCTAATGAGCAGTTCTTC.

DNA of the CDR3: TGCAGCGTTGCGGGACAGGGGACCTATGGCTACACCTTC. This translates into CSVAGQGTYGYTF. V is TRBV29-1 and J is TRBJ1-2; 10 bases align to TRBD1. J gave up 4 bases and V 4 bases, and 3 bases lay outside the gene matches. The CDR3 extends over 13 amino acids. Germline V gene sequence: CDR1 SQVTM, CDR2 ANQGSEA. Supplemented by reference TRBV29-1 and TRBJ1-2, the full variable domain reads SAVISQKPSRDICQRGTSLTIQCQVDSQVTMMFWYRQQPGQSLTLIATANQGSEATYESGFVIDKFPISRPNLTFSTLTVSNMSPEDSSIYLCSVAGQGTYGYTFGSGTRLTVV.

The genes are TRBV29-1 and TRBJ2-5, with 10 bases aligning to TRBD2. This CDR3 is 14 amino acids long. From germline, CDR1 is SQVTM and CDR2 ANQGSEA. Trimming removed 8 bases from V and 2 bases from J; junction bases left unmatched: 8. The CDR3 spells CSLKLAGIQETQYF. CDR3 coding DNA: TGCAGCCTGAAACTAGCGGGGATACAAGAGACCCAGTACTTC.

In this sample, this clonotype turned up many times. V gene TRBV7-9 combines with J gene TRBJ2-7; D not certain. Deletions cut 4 bases from V and 3 bases from J, with 4 bases between. Germline assignment: CDR1 SEHNR and CDR2 FQNEAQ (reference sequence). CDR3 length: 11 amino acids. The CDR3 DNA is TGTGCCAGCAGCTCCCTCTACGAGCAGTACTTC. Amino acid sequence: CASSSLYEQYF.

The chain uses TRBV7-9 and TRBJ2-7, with TRBD2 identical over 7 bases. Germline CDR1 and CDR2: SEHNR and FQNEAQ (reference sequence). CDR3 length: 15 residues. The V gene end was trimmed by 3 bases and the J gene end by 0 bases; junction bases not matched to a gene: 5. The CDR3, as DNA: TGTGCCAGCAGCTTTGGGGGGGGTAACTCCTACGAGCAGTACTTC. The encoded protein is CASSFGGGNSYEQYF.

The J gene is TRBJ1-1, the V gene TRBV6-5, with D maybe TRBD1 (5 bases). The ends were cut back, 6 bases at V and 3 bases at J, with 11 bases in the middle. The CDR3 is made up of 13 amino acids. Looked up from germline, CDR1 is MNHEY and CDR2 is SVGAGI. This chain's CDR3 is CASSARQYTEAFF. For the CDR3, the DNA is TGTGCCAGCAGCGCCCGACAGTACACTGAAGCTTTCTTT.

As concerns this clonotype: This may be a read error, as it is one base from a much larger clone. V gene TRBV29-1 combines with J gene TRBJ2-2; D might be TRBD1 or TRBD2, each matching 6 bases. Trimming cost V 6 bases and J 5 bases, with 13 bases left between them. The CDR3 extends over 13 amino acids. From germline, CDR1 is SQVTM and CDR2 ANQGSEA. Written as DNA, the CDR3 is TGCAGCGTAACCCGGGGGCGTACCGGGGAGCTGTTTTTT. Its protein product is CSVTRGRTGELFF.

This rearrangement joins TRBV4-3 to TRBJ1-1; D remains ambiguous. The germline CDR1 and CDR2 sequences are LGHNA and YSLEER. The CDR3 is 14 amino acids. V was trimmed by 0 bases and J by 4 bases, leaving 9 bases between them. The CDR3 DNA reads TGCGCCAGCAGCCAAGATAGAGGTCTCACTGAAGCTTTCTTT. Translating it yields CASSQDRGLTEAFF.

The chain links TRBV29-1 to TRBJ1-6; TRBD1 matches 10 bases. Germline lookup yields CDR1 SQVTM and CDR2 ANQGSEA. V trimming: 5 bases; J trimming: 7 bases; junction bases outside the gene matches: 5. The CDR3 is made up of 14 amino acids. The CDR3 coding sequence is TGCAGCGTTCGACAGGGGGCAACGAATTCACCCCTCCACTTT. It is translated as CSVRQGATNSPLHF.

The CDR3 DNA reads as TGTGCCACCAGCAGAGATGGATGGGAGACCCAGTACTTC. Its protein product is CATSRDGWETQYF. The V gene is TRBV15, the J gene TRBJ2-5, with no clear D. Trimming took 0 bases from V and 5 from J, leaving 7 bases between them. This CDR3 is 13 amino acids long. Germline loops: CDR1 LNHNV, CDR2 YYDKDF (reference sequence).

This clonotype was picked up a small number of times. J is TRBJ2-1 and V is TRBV10-3; 9 nucleotides agree with TRBD1. CDR1 and CDR2 (germline): ENHRY, SYGVKD. Losses at the gene ends were 10 bases for V and 3 bases for J; bases not matched to a gene: 10. There are 15 residues in the CDR3. CDR3 DNA: TGTGCCACCGCATCACAGGGGGCTTTCTACAATGAGCAGTTCTTC. Its protein is CATASQGAFYNEQFF.

This clonotype came up once. The V and J genes are TRBV18 and TRBJ1-4; tentative D call: TRBD1 (5 bases). In germline, CDR1 is KGHSH, CDR2 LQKENI. This CDR3 region has 14 residues. Trimming removed 3 bases from V and 8 bases from J, with 13 bases in between. CDR3 bases: TGTGCCAGCTCACCCGATACAGGAGGGGAAAAACTGTTTTTT. It translates to CASSPDTGGEKLFF.

This clonotype was counted only a few times. J is TRBJ1-2 and V is TRBV5-1; D is perhaps TRBD1 (5 bases). Germline CDR1 reads SGHRS; CDR2 reads YFSETQ. The CDR3 contains 16 residues. V lost 2 bases and J lost 4, with 18 bases in between. CDR3 loop: CASSLGPLGAGYGYTF. The CDR3 DNA follows: TGCGCCAGCAGCTTAGGGCCCCTTGGGGCAGGCTATGGCTACACCTTC.

For this clonotype: A clone one base away is much larger, so this may be a read error. The rearrangement joins TRBV7-2 to TRBJ1-4; 9 bases fit TRBD1. This CDR3 has 14 amino acids. J gave up 8 bases and V 5 bases, and 6 bases lay outside the gene matches. In germline, CDR1 is SGHTA, CDR2 FQGNSA. DNA for the CDR3: TGTGCCAGCAGCACCGGGACAGGGTCGGAAAAACTGTTTTTT. Residues: CASSTGTGSEKLFF.

A few counts support this clonotype. This chain links TRBV5-1 with TRBJ2-7, with 8 bases identical to TRBD1. The germline CDR1 and CDR2 sequences are SGHRS and YFSETQ. The J segment lost 0 bases and the V segment lost 4 bases, leaving 9 bases of the junction unmatched. CDR3 size: 16 residues. The CDR3 DNA reads as TGCGCCAGCAGCGCCGCCGGACAGGGACCCTCCTACGAGCAGTACTTC. Translating it yields CASSAAGQGPSYEQYF. The full variable domain, its missing parts supplied by reference TRBV5-1 and TRBJ2-7, is KAGVTQTPRYLIKTRGQQVTLSCSPISGHRSVSWYQQTPGQGLQFLFEYFSETQRNKGNFPGRFSGRQFSNSRSEMNVSTLELGDSALYLCASSAAGQGPSYEQYFGPGTRLTVT.

The table lists this clonotype with a few counts. This chain joins TRBV5-6 and TRBJ1-2; no definite D call. Per the germline V gene, CDR1 is SGHDT and CDR2 is YYEEEE. V was shortened by 0 bases and J by 9 bases, with 15 bases between the two germline ends. The CDR3 runs to 14 residues. DNA of the CDR3: TGTGCCAGCAGCTTGGCGGCCTTAAAGAGGAGCTACACCTTC. Translating it yields CASSLAALKRSYTF.

In its sample, this clonotype was seen once. This chain links TRBV12-3 or TRBV12-4 with TRBJ1-6, with D unclear. V lost 7 bases, J lost 9 bases, and 16 bases lay in between. This CDR3 has 14 residues. Here the CDR3 reads CASIKVGDGSPLHF. Here the CDR3 DNA reads TGTGCCAGCATCAAGGTCGGCGATGGTTCACCCCTCCACTTT.